These 28 T cell receptor beta chains came from one sample sequenced in a study of PD-L1 blockade in urothelial cancer. Libraries were prepared by immunoSEQ multiplex PCR; TCRdb keeps only in-frame clonotypes and omits some of them. The sample includes roughly 49,000 clones, around 90% of them seen just once. This sample comprised PBMCs, obtained around atezolizumab (anti-PD-L1) treatment. The receptors come from a man between 60 and 70 years old with urothelial cancer.

The chain recombines TRBV15 with TRBJ1-5; D gene ambiguous. Germline assignment: CDR1 LNHNV and CDR2 YYDKDF (reference sequence). This CDR3 is built from 15 residues. V dropped 5 bases and J dropped 2 bases, with 13 bases sitting between them. As DNA, the CDR3 is TGTGCCACCAGCGAGCAGCGTATGGGCAATCAGCCCCAGCATTTT. As protein: CATSEQRMGNQPQHF.

CDR3 region: CASSQDGADHYGYTF. CDR3 coding DNA: TGCGCCAGCAGCCAAGATGGAGCGGACCACTATGGCTACACCTTC. The rearrangement links TRBV4-1 to TRBJ1-2; D remains unclear. CDR3 size: 15 residues. V lost 0 bases and J 3 bases, leaving 11 bases between the germline ends. Per germline, CDR1 MGHRA and CDR2 YSYEKL.

The V and J genes are TRBV2 and TRBJ1-5, with TRBD1 matching 9 bases. The CDR3 is made up of 15 amino acids. Germline CDR1 reads SNHLY; CDR2 reads FYNNEI. V was clipped by 6 bases and J by 7 bases; unmatched bases: 10. DNA of the CDR3: TGTGCCAGCAGAGACTCCGGGACAGGGCTCCAGCCCCAGCATTTT. It is translated as CASRDSGTGLQPQHF. Filled out from reference TRBV2 and TRBJ1-5, the complete variable domain reads EPEVTQTPSHQVTQMGQEVILRCVPISNHLYFYWYRQILGQKVEFLVSFYNNEISEKSEIFDDQFSVERPDGSNFTLKIRSTKLEDSAMYFCASRDSGTGLQPQHFGDGTRLSIL.

The genes are TRBV9 and TRBJ1-1, with 7 bases fitting TRBD1. The CDR3 sequence is 15 residues long. Germline values: CDR1 SGDLS, CDR2 YYNGEE. V gave up 0 bases and J gave up 9 bases; unmatched junction bases: 11. CDR3 amino acids: CASSVDPGAGGKAFF. The CDR3 nucleotides read TGTGCCAGCAGCGTAGACCCTGGGGCAGGGGGGAAAGCTTTCTTT.

The chain combines TRBV4-2 with TRBJ2-3, with no clear D. Germline loops: CDR1 LGHNA, CDR2 YNFKEQ. The V end lost 2 bases, the J end lost 6 bases, and 6 bases lay between the germline ends. The CDR3 covers 12 residues. The CDR3 sequence is CASSQSVDTQYF. In DNA form, the CDR3 reads TGTGCCAGCAGCCAATCAGTGGATACGCAGTATTTT.

V and J are TRBV27 and TRBJ2-1; maybe TRBD2 (7 bases). Per germline, CDR1 MNHEY and CDR2 SMNVEV (reference sequence). The CDR3 covers 16 residues. V was clipped by 6 bases and J by 1 base, with 16 bases between them. The DNA for the CDR3 is TGTGCCAGCAGCCTAAGAGGGGGGGGTTCCTACAATGAGCAGTTCTTC. Amino acids: CASSLRGGGSYNEQFF.

The J gene is TRBJ1-1, the V gene TRBV18; tentative D call: TRBD1 (6 bases). V was shortened by 5 bases and J by 1 base, with 8 bases between the two germline ends. CDR1 KGHSH and CDR2 LQKENI come from the germline V gene. The CDR3 extends over 13 amino acids. This CDR3 is CASSTDRNTEAFF. DNA of the CDR3: TGTGCCAGCTCAACGGACAGGAACACTGAAGCTTTCTTT.

This chain connects TRBV7-6 to TRBJ1-1; no firm D call. Germline CDR1 reads SGHVS; CDR2 reads FNYEAQ. The germline V and J ends were trimmed by 5 bases and 7 bases, with 17 bases remaining between them. This CDR3 is 14 amino acids long. The CDR3 bases are TGTGCCAGCAGCCCCCACGGCAGCCCGGGTGAAGCTTTCTTT. The encoded protein is CASSPHGSPGEAFF.

This clone was seen just once. V is TRBV10-3 and J is TRBJ2-3; D is perhaps TRBD2 (6 bases). Deletions cut 6 bases from V and 6 bases from J, with 7 bases between. CDR1 is ENHRY, CDR2 SYGVKD, per germline. The CDR3 sequence is 11 residues long. The CDR3 nucleotides read TGTGCCATCAGCCGGGGGGATACGCAGTATTTT. This encodes CAISRGDTQYF.

The J gene is TRBJ2-1, the V gene TRBV18, with D possibly matching TRBD2 (6 bases). The germline V and J ends were trimmed by 4 bases and 3 bases, with 13 bases remaining between them. The CDR3 has 15 amino acids. Germline V CDR1 and CDR2: KGHSH, LQKENI. The CDR3 bases are TGTGCCAGCTCACTAGAACGAGCGGGCTACAATGAGCAGTTCTTC. Protein sequence: CASSLERAGYNEQFF.

Note on this clone: Additional DNA sequences in this sample encode the identical CDR3. The J gene is TRBJ1-5, the V gene TRBV30, with D perhaps TRBD1 (6 bases). This CDR3 is 12 amino acids long. Germline V gene sequence: CDR1 GTSNPN, CDR2 SVGIG (reference sequence). Trimming took 3 bases from V and 4 from J, leaving 7 bases between them. The DNA for the CDR3 is TGTGCCTGGAGAGGACAGAATCAGCCCCAGCATTTT. Its translation: CAWRGQNQPQHF.

CDR3 region: CASNFPGNYGYTF. The CDR3 DNA reads as TGTGCCAGCAACTTTCCTGGCAACTATGGCTACACCTTC. The J gene is TRBJ1-2, the V gene TRBV7-2; D gene ambiguous. Per germline, CDR1 SGHTA and CDR2 FQGNSA. The CDR3 spans 13 residues. Trimming took off 7 bases at V and 2 bases at J, with 11 bases between the two ends.

The chain joins TRBV7-9 to TRBJ1-2; TRBD1 matches at 9 bases. This CDR3 comprises 14 residues. V was pared by 5 bases and J by 7 bases, with 8 bases of the junction left unmatched. Germline lookup yields CDR1 SEHNR and CDR2 FQNEAQ (reference sequence). In DNA form, the CDR3 reads TGTGCCAGCAGCCCACGGGACAGGGTGCCTGGCTACACCTTC. Its translation: CASSPRDRVPGYTF.

The J gene is TRBJ1-6, the V gene TRBV11-3; D may be TRBD1 (5 bases). Germline assignment: CDR1 SGHNT and CDR2 YENEEA. Trimming removed 5 bases at V and 10 bases at J, with 9 bases between. This CDR3 has 12 residues. The DNA of the CDR3 is TGTGCCAGCAGCCCGGGGGACTCACCCCTCCACTTT. It specifies CASSPGDSPLHF.

V is TRBV28 and J is TRBJ2-2; 7 bases align to TRBD1. V trimming: 6 bases; J trimming: 4 bases; junction bases outside the gene matches: 8. The CDR3 consists of 15 residues. In germline, CDR1 is MDHEN, CDR2 SYDVKM. CDR3 residues: CASRYDRVGTGELFF. The CDR3 region has the DNA TGTGCCAGCAGATATGACAGGGTTGGCACCGGGGAGCTGTTTTTT.

This clone was recorded only once. The rearrangement uses TRBV7-2 and TRBJ2-7; tentative D call: TRBD2 (6 bases). Trimming shortened V by 1 base and J by 0 bases, and 10 bases separated the two germline ends. Looked up from germline, CDR1 is SGHTA and CDR2 is FQGNSA. The CDR3 has 15 amino acids. CDR3 DNA: TGTGCCAGCAGCTTAGGGGGGGTCCGCTCCTACGAGCAGTACTTC. It yields the protein CASSLGGVRSYEQYF. Full variable domain (rest looked up from reference TRBV7-2 and TRBJ2-7): GAGVSQSPSNKVTEKGKDVELRCDPISGHTALYWYRQSLGQGLEFLIYFQGNSAPDKSGLPSDRFSAERTGGSVSTLTIQRTQQEDSAVYLCASSLGGVRSYEQYFGPGTRLTVT.

The chain links TRBV7-3 to TRBJ2-7; no reliable D call. This CDR3 is 16 amino acids long. With 3 bases removed from V and 5 bases from J, the gap between germline ends came to 20 bases. In germline, CDR1 is SGHTA, CDR2 FQGTGA. The CDR3 sequence is CASSFDPGGHTDEQYF. The CDR3 bases are TGTGCCAGCAGCTTCGATCCGGGTGGTCATACGGACGAGCAGTACTTC. Looking up the rest from reference TRBV7-3 and TRBJ2-7 gives the full variable domain: GAGVSQTPSNKVTEKGKYVELRCDPISGHTALYWYRQSLGQGPEFLIYFQGTGAADDSGLPNDRFFAVRPEGSVSTLKIQRTERGDSAVYLCASSFDPGGHTDEQYFGPGTRLTVT.

The J gene is TRBJ1-2, the V gene TRBV5-5; no reliable D call. The CDR3 has 13 amino acids. With 4 bases removed from V and 6 bases from J, the gap between germline ends came to 13 bases. Germline CDR1 reads SGHKS; CDR2 reads YYEKEE (reference sequence). The CDR3 DNA reads TGTGCCAGCAGCCCCGGGAATCGTGATGGCTACACCTTC. It translates to CASSPGNRDGYTF.

This clone came up a few times. The chain has TRBV4-1 and TRBJ2-7; 9 bases line up with TRBD2. CDR1 MGHRA and CDR2 YSYEKL come from the germline V gene. This CDR3 has 14 amino acids. V lost 1 base and J lost 4; bases outside the gene matches: 2. The CDR3 DNA reads as TGCGCCAGCAGCCAAGTAGCGGGGGAATACGAGCAGTACTTC. This codes for CASSQVAGEYEQYF.

The CDR3 spells CASSQAGTSGTDTQYF. CDR3 in DNA: TGTGCCAGCAGCCAAGCCGGGACTAGCGGCACAGATACGCAGTATTTT. The rearrangement links TRBV4-2 to TRBJ2-3; 10 bases fit TRBD2. Germline V CDR1 and CDR2: LGHNA, YNFKEQ. Trimming took 1 base from V and 1 from J; bases not matched to a gene: 2. The CDR3 runs to 16 residues.

This chain uses TRBV5-1 with TRBJ1-5; 9 bases are a match to TRBD1. J gave up 7 bases and V 0 bases, and 5 bases lay outside the gene matches. CDR1 and CDR2 from the germline V gene are SGHRS and YFSETQ. CDR3 length: 15 amino acids. In DNA, the CDR3 is TGCGCCAGCAGCTTGGGTGGGACAGGGAACCAGCCCCAGCATTTT. The encoded protein is CASSLGGTGNQPQHF.

The chain is built from TRBV29-1 and TRBJ2-1; 8 bases are a match to TRBD1. The V gene's germline CDR1 is SQVTM and CDR2 ANQGSEA. The CDR3 has 12 amino acids. V lost 7 bases to trimming and J lost 7 bases; unmatched junction nucleotides: 6. The CDR3 sequence: CSGRQGMNEQFF. The CDR3 coding sequence is TGCAGCGGTCGACAGGGGATGAATGAGCAGTTCTTC.

V gene TRBV9 combines with J gene TRBJ2-2; 9 bases agree with TRBD2. The CDR3 covers 16 residues. V shed 0 bases and J 7 bases; nucleotides not matched to a gene: 7. Germline CDR1 is SGDLS and CDR2 is YYNGEE. The DNA for the CDR3 is TGTGCCAGCAGCGTAGTGGAGCTAGCGGGGATCGGGGAGCTGTTTTTT. As protein: CASSVVELAGIGELFF.

This chain joins TRBV19 and TRBJ1-1; 9 positions match TRBD1. CDR1 LNHDA and CDR2 SQIVND come from the germline V gene (reference sequence). V dropped 1 base and J dropped 7; count of bases not matched to a gene: 7. The CDR3 extends over 15 amino acids. The CDR3 reads CASSIAPTGGREAFF. The CDR3 DNA follows: TGTGCCAGTAGTATAGCCCCGACAGGGGGTCGTGAAGCTTTCTTT.

The chain employs TRBV9 and TRBJ2-7; 9 bases are a match to TRBD1. J was trimmed by 1 base and V by 4 bases; bases with no gene match: 3. CDR3 length equals 14 residues. Germline CDR1 is SGDLS and CDR2 is YYNGEE. In DNA form, the CDR3 reads TGTGCCAGCAGCCCCGGGACAGGGTCCTACGAGCAGTACTTC. It codes for CASSPGTGSYEQYF.

The gene calls are TRBV7-2 and TRBJ2-3, with D unresolved. Germline-derived CDR1 and CDR2 are SGHTA and FQGNSA. V lost 5 bases, J lost 0 bases, and 6 bases lay in between. The CDR3 has 13 residues. The CDR3 loop reads CASSPGSTDTQYF. As DNA, the CDR3 is TGTGCCAGCAGCCCCGGGAGCACAGATACGCAGTATTTT.

In its sample, this clone was seen a few times. J is TRBJ1-1 and V is TRBV6-6; no clear D. Germline V gives CDR1 MNHNY, CDR2 SVGAGI (reference sequence). This CDR3 has 12 residues. The V end lost 4 bases, the J end lost 7 bases, and 10 bases lay between the germline ends. For the CDR3, the DNA is TGTGCCAGCAGTTCGTCCGGGTTTGAAGCTTTCTTT. It translates to CASSSSGFEAFF.

V and J are TRBV19 and TRBJ1-2; no firm D call. Trimming took off 3 bases at V and 6 bases at J, with 14 bases between the two ends. The CDR3 sequence is 14 residues long. Germline V CDR1 and CDR2: LNHDA, SQIVND (reference sequence). This chain's CDR3 is CASSIGSNVHGYTF. CDR3 nucleotides: TGTGCCAGTAGTATTGGCTCCAACGTGCATGGCTACACCTTC.